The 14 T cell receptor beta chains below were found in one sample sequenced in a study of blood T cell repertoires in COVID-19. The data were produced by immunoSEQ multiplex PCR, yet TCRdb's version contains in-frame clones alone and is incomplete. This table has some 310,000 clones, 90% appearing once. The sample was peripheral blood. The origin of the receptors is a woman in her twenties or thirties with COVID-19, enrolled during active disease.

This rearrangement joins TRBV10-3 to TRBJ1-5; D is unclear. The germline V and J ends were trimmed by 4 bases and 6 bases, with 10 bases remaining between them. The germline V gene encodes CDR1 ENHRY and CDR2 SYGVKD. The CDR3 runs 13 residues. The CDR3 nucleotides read TGTGCCATCAGTGCTCCAGGTGGTCAGCCCCAGCATTTT. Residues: CAISAPGGQPQHF.

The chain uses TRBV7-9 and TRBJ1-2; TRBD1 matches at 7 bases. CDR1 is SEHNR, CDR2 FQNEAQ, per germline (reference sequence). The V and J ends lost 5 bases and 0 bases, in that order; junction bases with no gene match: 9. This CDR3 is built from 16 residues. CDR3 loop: CASSPGTERPNYGYTF. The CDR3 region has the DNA TGTGCCAGCAGCCCAGGGACAGAGCGACCTAACTATGGCTACACCTTC.

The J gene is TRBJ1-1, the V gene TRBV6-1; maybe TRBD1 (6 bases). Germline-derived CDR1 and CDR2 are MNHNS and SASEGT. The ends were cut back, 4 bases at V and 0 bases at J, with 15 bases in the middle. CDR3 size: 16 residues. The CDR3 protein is CASSAQTGGMNTEAFF. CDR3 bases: TGTGCCAGCAGTGCCCAGACAGGAGGCATGAACACTGAAGCTTTCTTT.

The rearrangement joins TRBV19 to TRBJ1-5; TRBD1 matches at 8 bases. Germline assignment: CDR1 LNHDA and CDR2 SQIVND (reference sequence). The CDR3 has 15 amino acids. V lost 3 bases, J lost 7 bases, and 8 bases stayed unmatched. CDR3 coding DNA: TGTGCCAGTAGTATCCCGCAGGGGGCAGGACAGCCCCAGCATTTT. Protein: CASSIPQGAGQPQHF.

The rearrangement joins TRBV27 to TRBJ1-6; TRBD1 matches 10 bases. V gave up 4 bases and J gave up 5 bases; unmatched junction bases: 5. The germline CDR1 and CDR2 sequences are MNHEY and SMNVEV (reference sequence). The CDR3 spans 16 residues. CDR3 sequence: CASSSRDRGDNSPLHF. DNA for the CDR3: TGTGCCAGCAGTTCTCGGGACAGGGGTGATAATTCACCCCTCCACTTT.

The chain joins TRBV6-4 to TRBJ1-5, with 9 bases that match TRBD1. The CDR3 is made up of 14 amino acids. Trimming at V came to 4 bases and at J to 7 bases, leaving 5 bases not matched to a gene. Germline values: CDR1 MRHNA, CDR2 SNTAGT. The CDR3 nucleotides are TGTGCCAGCAGTGCCGGGACAGGGAAACAGCCCCAGCATTTT. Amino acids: CASSAGTGKQPQHF.

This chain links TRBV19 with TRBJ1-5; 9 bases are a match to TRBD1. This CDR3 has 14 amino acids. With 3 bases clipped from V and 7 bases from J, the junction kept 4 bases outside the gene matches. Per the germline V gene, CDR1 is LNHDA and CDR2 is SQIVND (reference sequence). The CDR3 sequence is CASSIRDREQPQHF. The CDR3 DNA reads TGTGCCAGTAGTATCCGGGACAGGGAACAGCCCCAGCATTTT.

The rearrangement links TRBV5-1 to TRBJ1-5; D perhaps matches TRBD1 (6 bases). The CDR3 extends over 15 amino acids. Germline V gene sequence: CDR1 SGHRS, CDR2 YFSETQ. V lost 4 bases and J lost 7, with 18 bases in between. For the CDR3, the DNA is TGCGCCAGCAGCCCCATGGGGGGGCGCGAACAGCCCCAGCATTTT. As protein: CASSPMGGREQPQHF.

The CDR3 protein is CAISETRQGAYEQYF. Written as DNA, the CDR3 is TGTGCCATCAGTGAGACCCGACAGGGGGCCTACGAGCAGTACTTC. The V gene is TRBV10-3, the J gene TRBJ2-7; the match to TRBD1 covers 9 bases. This CDR3 has 15 amino acids. Trimming removed 2 bases from V and 2 bases from J; junction bases left unmatched: 4. Germline lookup yields CDR1 ENHRY and CDR2 SYGVKD.

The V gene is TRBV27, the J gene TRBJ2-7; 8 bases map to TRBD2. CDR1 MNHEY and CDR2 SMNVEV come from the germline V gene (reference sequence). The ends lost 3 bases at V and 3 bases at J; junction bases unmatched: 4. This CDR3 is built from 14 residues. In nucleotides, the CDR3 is TGTGCCAGCAGTTTGTCCAGCGGGGGCTACGAGCAGTACTTC. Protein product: CASSLSSGGYEQYF.

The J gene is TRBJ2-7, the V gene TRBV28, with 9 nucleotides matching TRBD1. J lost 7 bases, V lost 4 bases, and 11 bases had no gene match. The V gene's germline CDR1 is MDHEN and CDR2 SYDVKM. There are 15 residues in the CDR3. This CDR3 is CASSSRGTGNREQYF. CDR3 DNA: TGTGCCAGCAGTTCAAGAGGGACAGGGAATCGAGAGCAGTACTTC.

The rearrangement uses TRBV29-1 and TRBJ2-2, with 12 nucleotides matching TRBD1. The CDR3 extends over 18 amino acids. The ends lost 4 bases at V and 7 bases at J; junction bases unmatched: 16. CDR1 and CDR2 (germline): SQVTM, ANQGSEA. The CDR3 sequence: CSVGDPTGQGAVIGELFF. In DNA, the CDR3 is TGCAGCGTTGGAGACCCAACGGGACAGGGGGCCGTGATCGGGGAGCTGTTTTTT.

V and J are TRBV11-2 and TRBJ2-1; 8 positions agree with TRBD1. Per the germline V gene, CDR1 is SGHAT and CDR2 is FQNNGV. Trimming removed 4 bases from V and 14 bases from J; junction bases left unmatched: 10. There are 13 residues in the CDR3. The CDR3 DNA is TGTGCCAGCAGCTACGGACAGGGAGGTAGGAAGTTCTTC. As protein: CASSYGQGGRKFF.

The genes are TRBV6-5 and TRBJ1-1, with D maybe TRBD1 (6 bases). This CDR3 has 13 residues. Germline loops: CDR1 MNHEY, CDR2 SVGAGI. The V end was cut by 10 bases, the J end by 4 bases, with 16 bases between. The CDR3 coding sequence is TGTGCCACCCCTCGCGGCAGGGGCACTGAAGCTTTCTTT. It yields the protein CATPRGRGTEAFF.